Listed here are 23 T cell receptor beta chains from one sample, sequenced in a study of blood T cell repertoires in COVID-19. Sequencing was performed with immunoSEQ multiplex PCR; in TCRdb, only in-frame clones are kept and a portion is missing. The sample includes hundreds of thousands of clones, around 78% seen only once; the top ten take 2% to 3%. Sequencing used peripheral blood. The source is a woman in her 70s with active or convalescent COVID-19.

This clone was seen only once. The CDR3 loop reads CASSRTGFNYGYTF. CDR3 DNA sequence: TGTGCCAGCAGCCGGACAGGATTTAACTATGGCTACACCTTC. The genes are TRBV6-5 and TRBJ1-2; 7 bases agree with TRBD1. Unmatched junction bases numbered 5, after V lost 6 bases and J lost 1 base. The CDR3 runs 14 residues. The germline V gene encodes CDR1 MNHEY and CDR2 SVGAGI.

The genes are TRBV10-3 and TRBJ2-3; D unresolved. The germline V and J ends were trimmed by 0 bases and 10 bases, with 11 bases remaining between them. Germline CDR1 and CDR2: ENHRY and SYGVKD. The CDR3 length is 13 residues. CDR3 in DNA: TGTGCCATCAGTGAGTCAGCCCCACCGTCGCAGTATTTT. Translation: CAISESAPPSQYF.

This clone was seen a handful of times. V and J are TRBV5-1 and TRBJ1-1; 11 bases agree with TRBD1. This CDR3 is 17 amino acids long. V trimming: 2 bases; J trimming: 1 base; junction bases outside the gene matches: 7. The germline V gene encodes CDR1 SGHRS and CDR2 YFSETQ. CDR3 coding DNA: TGCGCCAGCAGCTTCGGGACAGGGGGGAGAAGGAACACTGAAGCTTTCTTT. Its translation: CASSFGTGGRRNTEAFF.

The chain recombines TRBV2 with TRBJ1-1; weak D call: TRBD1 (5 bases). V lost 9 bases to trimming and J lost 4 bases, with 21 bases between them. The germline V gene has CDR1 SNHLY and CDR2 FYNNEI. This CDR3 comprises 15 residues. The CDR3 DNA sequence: TGTGCCAGTATACAGTCAGCCGGGGGGAGCACTGAAGCTTTCTTT. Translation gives CASIQSAGGSTEAFF.

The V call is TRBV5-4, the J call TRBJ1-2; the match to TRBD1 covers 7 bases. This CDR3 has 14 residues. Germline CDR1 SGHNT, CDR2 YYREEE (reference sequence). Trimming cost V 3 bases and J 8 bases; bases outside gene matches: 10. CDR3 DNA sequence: TGTGCCAGCAGCTACGTAGGACAGGCGCTAGGCTACACCTTC. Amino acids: CASSYVGQALGYTF.

The CDR3 nucleotides read TGTGCCAGCAGTCCCTACACTGAAGCTTTCTTT. Translating it yields CASSPYTEAFF. The chain is built from TRBV12-3 or TRBV12-4 and TRBJ1-1; D gene ambiguous. V lost 5 bases and J 3 bases, leaving 4 bases between the germline ends. The CDR3 length is 11 residues.

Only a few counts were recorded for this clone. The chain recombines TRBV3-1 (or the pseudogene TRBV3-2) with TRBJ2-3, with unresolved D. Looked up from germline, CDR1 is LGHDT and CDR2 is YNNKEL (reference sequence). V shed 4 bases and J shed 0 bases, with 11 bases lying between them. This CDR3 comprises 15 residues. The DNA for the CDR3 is TGTGCCAGCAGCCTCCGAGCTGCTAGCACAGATACGCAGTATTTT. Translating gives CASSLRAASTDTQYF.

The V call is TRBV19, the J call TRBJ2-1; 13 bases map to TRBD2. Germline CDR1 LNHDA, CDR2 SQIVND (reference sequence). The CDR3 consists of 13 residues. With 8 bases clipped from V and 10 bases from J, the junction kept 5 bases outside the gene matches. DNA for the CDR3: TGTGCCAGTCGGACTAGCGGGAGTGCCGAGCAGTTCTTC. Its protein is CASRTSGSAEQFF.

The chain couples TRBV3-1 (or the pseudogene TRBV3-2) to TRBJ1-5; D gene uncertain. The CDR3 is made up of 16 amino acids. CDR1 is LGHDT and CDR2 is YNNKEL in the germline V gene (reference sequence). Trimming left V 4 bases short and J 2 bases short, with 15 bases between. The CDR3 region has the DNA TGTGCCAGCAGCCTGAGCTGGGCAGGCGGCAATCAGCCCCAGCATTTT. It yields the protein CASSLSWAGGNQPQHF.

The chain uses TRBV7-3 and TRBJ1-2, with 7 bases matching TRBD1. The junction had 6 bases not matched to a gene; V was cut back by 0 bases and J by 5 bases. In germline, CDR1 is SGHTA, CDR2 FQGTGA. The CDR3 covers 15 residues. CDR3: CASSLTGTADYGYTF. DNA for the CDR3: TGTGCCAGCAGCTTAACCGGGACAGCTGATTATGGCTACACCTTC.

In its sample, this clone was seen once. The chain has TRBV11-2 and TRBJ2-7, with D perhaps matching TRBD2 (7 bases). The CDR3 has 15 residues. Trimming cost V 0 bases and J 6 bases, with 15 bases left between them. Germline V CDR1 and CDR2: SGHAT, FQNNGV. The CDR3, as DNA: TGTGCCAGCAGCTTAGAGGGGGGGCGCGGGGCCGAGCAGTACTTC. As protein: CASSLEGGRGAEQYF.

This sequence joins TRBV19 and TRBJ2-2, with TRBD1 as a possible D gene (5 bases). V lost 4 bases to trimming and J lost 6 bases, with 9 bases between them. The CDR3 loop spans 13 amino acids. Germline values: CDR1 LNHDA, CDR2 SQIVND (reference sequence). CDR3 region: CASSTRAAGELFF. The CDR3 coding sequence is TGTGCCAGTAGTACCAGGGCGGCCGGGGAGCTGTTTTTT.

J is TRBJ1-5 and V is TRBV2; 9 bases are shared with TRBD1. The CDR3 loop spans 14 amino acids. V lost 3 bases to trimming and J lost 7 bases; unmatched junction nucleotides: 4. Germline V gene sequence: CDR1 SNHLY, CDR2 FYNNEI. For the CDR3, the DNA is TGTGCCAGCAGTGAGGGACAGGGAAAGCAGCCCCAGCATTTT. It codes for CASSEGQGKQPQHF. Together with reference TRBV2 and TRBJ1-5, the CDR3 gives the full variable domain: EPEVTQTPSHQVTQMGQEVILRCVPISNHLYFYWYRQILGQKVEFLVSFYNNEISEKSEIFDDQFSVERPDGSNFTLKIRSTKLEDSAMYFCASSEGQGKQPQHFGDGTRLSIL.

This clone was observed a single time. CDR3 amino acids: CASSSPGQGITGELFF. The CDR3 nucleotides read TGCGCCAGCAGTTCACCGGGACAGGGTATCACCGGGGAGCTGTTTTTT. The chain employs TRBV5-1 and TRBJ2-2, with 9 bases aligning to TRBD1. The CDR3 loop spans 16 amino acids. The V gene's germline CDR1 is SGHRS and CDR2 YFSETQ. V shed 5 bases, J shed 4 bases, and the junction held 9 bases outside the gene matches.

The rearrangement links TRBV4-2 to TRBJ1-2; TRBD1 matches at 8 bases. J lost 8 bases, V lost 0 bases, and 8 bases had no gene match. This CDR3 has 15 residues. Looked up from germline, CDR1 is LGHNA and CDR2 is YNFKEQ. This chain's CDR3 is CASSQEGQGAGGYTF. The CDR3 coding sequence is TGTGCCAGCAGCCAAGAAGGGCAGGGGGCAGGAGGCTACACCTTC.

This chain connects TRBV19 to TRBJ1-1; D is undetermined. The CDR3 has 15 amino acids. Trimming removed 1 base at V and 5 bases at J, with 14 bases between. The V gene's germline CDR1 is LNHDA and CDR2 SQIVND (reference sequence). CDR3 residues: CASSIVGLAGTEAFF. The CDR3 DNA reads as TGTGCCAGTAGTATAGTAGGTCTGGCGGGAACTGAAGCTTTCTTT.

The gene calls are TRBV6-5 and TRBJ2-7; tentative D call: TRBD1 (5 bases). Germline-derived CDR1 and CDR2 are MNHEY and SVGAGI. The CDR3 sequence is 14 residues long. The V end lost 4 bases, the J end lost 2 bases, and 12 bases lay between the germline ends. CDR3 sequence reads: CASSSPRAPYEQYF. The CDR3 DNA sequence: TGTGCCAGCAGTTCCCCCAGGGCCCCCTACGAGCAGTACTTC.

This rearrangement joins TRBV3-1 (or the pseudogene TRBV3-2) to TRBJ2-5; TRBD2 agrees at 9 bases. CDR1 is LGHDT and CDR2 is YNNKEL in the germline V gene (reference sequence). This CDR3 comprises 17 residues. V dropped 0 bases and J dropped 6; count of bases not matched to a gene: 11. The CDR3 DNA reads TGTGCCAGCAGCCAAGAAATTCGGCAGCGGGGGGCCCAGACCCAGTACTTC. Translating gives CASSQEIRQRGAQTQYF.

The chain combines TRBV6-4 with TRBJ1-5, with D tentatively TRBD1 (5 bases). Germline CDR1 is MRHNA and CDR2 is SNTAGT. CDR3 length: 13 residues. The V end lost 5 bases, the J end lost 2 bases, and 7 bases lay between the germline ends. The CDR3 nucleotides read TGTGCCAGCAGTAAACAGGGCAATCAGCCCCAGCATTTT. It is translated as CASSKQGNQPQHF.

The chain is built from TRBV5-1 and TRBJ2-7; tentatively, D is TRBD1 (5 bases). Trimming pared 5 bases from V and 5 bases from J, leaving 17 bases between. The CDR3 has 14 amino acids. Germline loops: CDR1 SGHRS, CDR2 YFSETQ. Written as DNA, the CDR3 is TGCGCCAGCAGGGGTGGACACTACTACGACGAGCAGTACTTC. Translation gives CASRGGHYYDEQYF.

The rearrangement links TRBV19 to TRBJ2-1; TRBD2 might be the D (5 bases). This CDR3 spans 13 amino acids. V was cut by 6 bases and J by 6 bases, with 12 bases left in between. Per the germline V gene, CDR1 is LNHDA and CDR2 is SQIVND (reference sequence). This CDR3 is CASRPLGSNEQFF. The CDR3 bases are TGTGCCAGTAGACCTCTGGGGAGCAATGAGCAGTTCTTC.

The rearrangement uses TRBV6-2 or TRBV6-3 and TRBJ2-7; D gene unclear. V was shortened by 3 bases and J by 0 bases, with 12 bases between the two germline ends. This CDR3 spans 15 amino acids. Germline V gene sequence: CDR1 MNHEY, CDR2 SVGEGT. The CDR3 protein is CASSYTRRISYEQYF. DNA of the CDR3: TGTGCCAGCAGTTATACGCGCAGGATCTCCTACGAGCAGTACTTC.

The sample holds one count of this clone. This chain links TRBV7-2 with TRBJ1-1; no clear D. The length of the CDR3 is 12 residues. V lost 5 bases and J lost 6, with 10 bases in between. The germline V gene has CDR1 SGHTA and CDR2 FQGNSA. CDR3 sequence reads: CASSQSRSEAFF. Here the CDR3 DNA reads TGTGCCAGCAGCCAATCGAGATCTGAAGCTTTCTTT.